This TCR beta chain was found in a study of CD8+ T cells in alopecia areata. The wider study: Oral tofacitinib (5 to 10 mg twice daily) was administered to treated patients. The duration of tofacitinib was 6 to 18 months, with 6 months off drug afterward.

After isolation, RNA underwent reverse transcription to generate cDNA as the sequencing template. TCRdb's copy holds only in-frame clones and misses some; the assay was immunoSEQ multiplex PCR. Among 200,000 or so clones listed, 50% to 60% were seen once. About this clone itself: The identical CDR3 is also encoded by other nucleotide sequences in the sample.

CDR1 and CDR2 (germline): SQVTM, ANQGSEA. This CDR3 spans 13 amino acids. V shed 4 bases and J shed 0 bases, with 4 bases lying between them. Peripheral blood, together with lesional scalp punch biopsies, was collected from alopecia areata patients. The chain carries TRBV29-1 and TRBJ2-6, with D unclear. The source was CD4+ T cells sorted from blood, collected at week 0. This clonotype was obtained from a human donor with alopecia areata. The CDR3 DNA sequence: TGCAGCGTTGGGAGCTCTGGGGCCAACGTCCTGACTTTC. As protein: CSVGSSGANVLTF.